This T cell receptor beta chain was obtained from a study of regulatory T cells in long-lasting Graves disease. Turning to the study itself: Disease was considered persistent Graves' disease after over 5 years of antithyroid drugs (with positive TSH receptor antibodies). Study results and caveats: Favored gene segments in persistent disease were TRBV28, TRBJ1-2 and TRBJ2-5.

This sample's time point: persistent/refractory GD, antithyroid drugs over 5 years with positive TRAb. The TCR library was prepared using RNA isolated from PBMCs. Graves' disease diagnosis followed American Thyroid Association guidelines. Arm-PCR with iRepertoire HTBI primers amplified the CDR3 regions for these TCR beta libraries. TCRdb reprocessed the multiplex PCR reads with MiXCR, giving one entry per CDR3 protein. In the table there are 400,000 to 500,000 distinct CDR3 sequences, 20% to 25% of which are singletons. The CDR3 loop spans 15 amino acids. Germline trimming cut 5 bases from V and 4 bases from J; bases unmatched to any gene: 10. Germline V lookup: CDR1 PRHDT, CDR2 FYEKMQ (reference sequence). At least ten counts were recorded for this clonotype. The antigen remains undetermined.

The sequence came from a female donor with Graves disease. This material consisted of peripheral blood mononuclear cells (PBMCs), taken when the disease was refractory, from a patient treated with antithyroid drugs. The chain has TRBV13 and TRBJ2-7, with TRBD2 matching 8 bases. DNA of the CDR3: TGTGCCAGCAGCCCAGAGACGGGAGGGCCATACGAGCAGTACTTC. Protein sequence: CASSPETGGPYEQYF. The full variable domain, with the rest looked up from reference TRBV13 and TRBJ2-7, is AAGVIQSPRHLIKEKRETATLKCYPIPRHDTVYWYQQGPGQDPQFLISFYEKMQSDKGSIPDRFSAQQFSDYHSELNMSSLELGDSALYFCASSPETGGPYEQYFGPGTRLTVT.